This note documents a single T cell receptor beta chain sequence. The antigen is undetermined. The PCR employed 60 Vbeta primers together with 13 Jbeta primers. Method: immunoSEQ multiplex PCR; TCRdb's copy keeps in-frame clones and lacks some. Here the sample spans about 90,000 clones, over 80% being singletons. This sample was taken from a study of cytomegalovirus exposure and HLA in healthy donors. Study outcomes and limitations: Some V segments, TRBV6-2 and TRBV6-3 among them, were indistinguishable and were therefore excluded. The authors enumerated over 150 TCR beta chains as linked to cytomegalovirus. In a later analysis, more than 15,000 TCR beta sequences were associated with HLA alleles at 0.05 false discovery rate.

V lost 1 base, J lost 5 bases, and 14 bases lay in between. CDR1 and CDR2 from the germline V gene are SEHNR and FQNEAQ (reference sequence). The CDR3 runs to 15 residues. This TCR was recovered from a man between 18 and 35 years old in good health and CMV-seronegative. The specimen sequenced was PBMCs. The chain links TRBV7-9 to TRBJ2-5; D is unresolved. The CDR3, as DNA: TGTGCCAGCAGCTTAGACTTCGCGCCACGCGAGACCCAGTACTTC. Protein product: CASSLDFAPRETQYF.